Sequencing of this T cell receptor beta chain was carried out in a study of OX40 agonist ivuxolimab in advanced cancers. Overall study context: Partial responses occurred in three patients (one hepatocellular carcinoma, two cutaneous melanoma). Notes on the study in general: CD8+ T cells were the subset that, on average, had more expanded clones than CD4+. The authors did not determine the antigen specificity of the expanded peripheral T cells.

Blood got drawn at baseline, again on cycle 4 day 1, and then on cycle 7 day 1. Germline CDR1 reads SGDLS; CDR2 reads YYNGEE. The ends lost 4 bases at V and 4 bases at J; junction bases unmatched: 11. The CDR3 totals 16 residues. The protocol was immunoSEQ multiplex PCR, while the TCRdb copy is restricted to in-frame clones and leaves out a portion. In the table there are 45,000 or so clones, roughly 90% of which are singletons. Concerning this clone itself: The antigen is undetermined.

This receptor was taken from an adult with an advanced solid tumor such as melanoma, head and neck, liver or kidney cancer. This chain uses TRBV9 with TRBJ2-7, with 10 bases aligning to TRBD2. This material consisted of CD4+ or CD8+ T cells sorted from blood, taken in a trial of the OX40 agonist ivuxolimab. CDR3 nucleotides: TGTGCCAGCAGCCCTCAGAGCGGGAGGGTCGGTTACGAGCAGTACTTC. Protein: CASSPQSGRVGYEQYF. Variable domain in full (rest from reference TRBV9 and TRBJ2-7): DSGVTQTPKHLITATGQRVTLRCSPRSGDLSVYWYQQSLDQGLQFLIQYYNGEERAKGNILERFSAQQFPDLHSELNLSSLELGDSALYFCASSPQSGRVGYEQYFGPGTRLTVT.